This entry is about one T cell receptor (beta chain). This sample was included in a study of control samples from healthy donors and cancer patients. Method: immunoSEQ multiplex PCR; TCRdb's copy keeps in-frame clones and lacks some. Here the sample spans about 220,000 clones, about 93% being singletons. This CDR3 region has 16 residues. The receptor comes from a man aged 50 or older in good health. Sequenced input: blood. The V call is TRBV21-1, the J call TRBJ1-1. TRBV21-1 is described as a pseudogene. The CDR3 DNA reads TGTGCCAGCAGCAAAGCTGCGGGACCGTCGAACACTGAAGCTTTCTTT. The encoded protein is CASSKAAGPSNTEAFF.